This record covers a single TCR beta chain. V lost 6 bases to trimming and J lost 9 bases, with 14 bases between them. Germline loops: CDR1 SNHLY, CDR2 FYNNEI. CDR3 size: 13 residues. In the original processing: Reference gene primer amplification yielded estimated nucleated cell counts. Using immunoSEQ multiplex PCR, the repertoire was profiled, and TCRdb retains in-frame clones only, with some absent. V, J and clone size are those of that table, while D and trimming were read from the DNA. The sample yields about 110,000 clones, over 75% seen once. The data were obtained in a study of blood T cell repertoires in COVID-19. About the study: Samples taken during acute and convalescent COVID-19 were collected in the United States, Italy and Spain. T cells, B-cell-depleted T cells, or PBMCs supplied cDNA or gDNA.

The V gene is TRBV2, the J gene TRBJ2-2; D gene ambiguous. The source is a woman aged 70-85 years with acute or convalescent COVID-19. Sequences were obtained from peripheral blood. The CDR3 bases are TGTGCCAGCAGGCCAGACACCGTCCGGGAGCTGTTTTTT. Encoded protein: CASRPDTVRELFF.